The 3 T cell receptor beta chains below come from one sample, sequenced in a study of T cell repertoires in cytomegalovirus infection. TCRdb re-analysed the reads in MiXCR, keeping a single row per CDR3 protein. Seen here are around 260,000 distinct CDR3 sequences, roughly a quarter observed once, and the top ten hold approximately 15%. The sample consisted of PBMCs. Source of these receptors: a human donor in good health (CMV status not recorded). Some clones in this sample may be carry-over from other donors' samples.

This chain links TRBV5-1 with TRBJ2-1; 9 nucleotides match TRBD1. CDR3 length: 15 residues. Unmatched junction bases numbered 9, after V lost 3 bases and J lost 8 bases. Looked up from germline, CDR1 is SGHRS and CDR2 is YFSETQ. This CDR3 reads CASSSSPGTGYEQFF. For the CDR3, the DNA is TGCGCCAGCAGCTCCTCGCCCGGGACAGGGTATGAGCAGTTCTTC. Full variable domain (missing parts from reference TRBV5-1 and TRBJ2-1): KAGVTQTPRYLIKTRGQQVTLSCSPISGHRSVSWYQQTPGQGLQFLFEYFSETQRNKGNFPGRFSGRQFSNSRSEMNVSTLELGDSALYLCASSSSPGTGYEQFFGPGTRLTVL.

This clonotype appeared a few times. The chain links TRBV7-2 to TRBJ2-5, with TRBD2 matching 7 bases. The CDR3 covers 15 residues. Looked up from germline, CDR1 is SGHTA and CDR2 is FQGNSA. The ends lost 8 bases at V and 2 bases at J; junction bases unmatched: 11. The CDR3 DNA reads as TGTGCCAGCTCCTATGGGGGAGCGGGGCAAGAGACCCAGTACTTC. Encoded protein: CASSYGGAGQETQYF. Looking up the rest from reference TRBV7-2 and TRBJ2-5 gives the full variable domain: GAGVSQSPSNKVTEKGKDVELRCDPISGHTALYWYRQSLGQGLEFLIYFQGNSAPDKSGLPSDRFSAERTGGSVSTLTIQRTQQEDSAVYLCASSYGGAGQETQYFGPGTRLLVL.

The sample holds one count of this clonotype. The chain joins TRBV11-2 to TRBJ2-2; no reliable D call. Germline-derived CDR1 and CDR2 are SGHAT and FQNNGV. Trimming removed 5 bases at V and 4 bases at J, with 5 bases between. The CDR3 is 12 amino acids. In DNA form, the CDR3 reads TGTGCCAGCAGCGAGATCACCGGGGAGCTGTTTTTT. Translation gives CASSEITGELFF.